One and the same sample provided the 17 T cell receptor beta chains below, sequenced in a study of regulatory T cells in long-lasting Graves disease. Sample time point: persistent/refractory GD, antithyroid drugs over 5 years with positive TRAb. Extracted RNA from PBMCs served as the source of the TCR library. Arm-PCR of CDR3 regions with iRepertoire HTBI primers generated TCR beta libraries. TCRdb fed the multiplex PCR reads into MiXCR, producing one record per CDR3 protein. The table records about half a million distinct CDR3 sequences, under 25% of them present only once. This material consisted of peripheral blood mononuclear cells (PBMCs), taken when the disease was refractory, from a patient treated with antithyroid drugs. The receptors were sampled from a female donor with Graves disease.

The chain couples TRBV12-3 or TRBV12-4 to TRBJ2-3; maybe TRBD1 (5 bases). The CDR3 covers 15 residues. V was trimmed by 2 bases and J by 1 base, leaving 10 bases between them. CDR3 nucleotides: TGTGCCAGCAGTTTATGGCAGGGTGGCACAGATACGCAGTATTTT. Translating gives CASSLWQGGTDTQYF.

This clonotype was seen at least ten times. DNA for the CDR3: TGTGCCACCAGCAGAGATCCGAGCGGCACTGAAGCTTTCTTT. The encoded protein is CATSRDPSGTEAFF. The rearrangement uses TRBV15 and TRBJ1-1; D gene unclear. Trimming removed 0 bases at V and 4 bases at J, with 9 bases between. Looked up from germline, CDR1 is LNHNV and CDR2 is YYDKDF (reference sequence). The CDR3 runs 14 residues.

This clonotype was detected ten times or more. The V gene is TRBV7-2, the J gene TRBJ1-1; maybe TRBD1 (5 bases). V lost 0 bases and J 4 bases, leaving 9 bases between the germline ends. This CDR3 region has 14 residues. Germline V lookup: CDR1 SGHTA, CDR2 FQGNSA. CDR3 DNA: TGTGCCAGCAGCTTAGCGGGGGAATTCACTGAAGCTTTCTTT. Translation gives CASSLAGEFTEAFF. The whole variable domain, filled in from reference TRBV7-2 and TRBJ1-1, reads GAGVSQSPSNKVTEKGKDVELRCDPISGHTALYWYRQSLGQGLEFLIYFQGNSAPDKSGLPSDRFSAERTGGSVSTLTIQRTQQEDSAVYLCASSLAGEFTEAFFGQGTRLTVV.

J is TRBJ2-3 and V is TRBV6-2 or TRBV6-3; 8 bases align to TRBD1. V shed 5 bases, J shed 3 bases, and the junction held 10 bases outside the gene matches. The CDR3 is 16 amino acids. CDR1 MNHEY and CDR2 SVGEGT come from the germline V gene. The CDR3 DNA sequence: TGTGCCAGCAGTGAAGCCCACGGACAGGGAACAGATACGCAGTATTTT. This encodes CASSEAHGQGTDTQYF.

This clonotype was counted between two and nine times. This sequence joins TRBV6-2 or TRBV6-3 and TRBJ2-7, with D uncertain. The V gene lost 2 bases and the J gene lost 6 bases, with 17 bases spanning the gap. The CDR3 extends over 15 amino acids. Germline CDR1 reads MNHEY; CDR2 reads SVGEGT. CDR3 amino acids: CASSYGRAWQSEQYF. For the CDR3, the DNA is TGTGCCAGCAGTTACGGGCGAGCTTGGCAGAGCGAGCAGTACTTC.

The sample holds many counts of this clonotype. This chain connects TRBV7-8 to TRBJ1-1; 7 bases fit TRBD1. The CDR3 is made up of 16 amino acids. The germline V gene has CDR1 SGHVS and CDR2 FQNEAQ. The V segment lost 6 bases and the J segment 1 base; nucleotides outside the gene matches: 11. Here the CDR3 DNA reads TGTGCCAGCAGGCCGAGGGGGCTGGCGGGGAACACTGAAGCTTTCTTT. The encoded protein is CASRPRGLAGNTEAFF.

This clonotype was detected only a few times. J is TRBJ2-7 and V is TRBV7-2; D is unclear. Germline V gene lookup returns CDR1 SGHTA and CDR2 FQGNSA. V was shortened by 1 base and J by 6 bases, with 10 bases between the two germline ends. CDR3 length: 13 residues. The CDR3 nucleotides read TGTGCCAGCAGCTTAGGGGCCAGACGCGAGCAGTACTTC. Its protein is CASSLGARREQYF.

Many counts were recorded for this clonotype. The J gene is TRBJ1-4, the V gene TRBV20-1; no definite D call. The CDR3 is 13 residues long. Deletions cut 3 bases from V and 8 bases from J, with 13 bases between. Germline V gives CDR1 DFQATT, CDR2 SNEGSKA (reference sequence). CDR3 residues: CSASRGVGEKLFF. The CDR3 coding sequence is TGCAGTGCTAGTAGAGGAGTTGGAGAAAAACTGTTTTTT.

At least ten counts were recorded for this clonotype. V is TRBV20-1 and J is TRBJ1-2; TRBD1 matches at 7 bases. V lost 1 base, J lost 0 bases, and 11 bases stayed unmatched. Germline lookup yields CDR1 DFQATT and CDR2 SNEGSKA (reference sequence). The CDR3 length is 17 residues. The CDR3 nucleotides read TGCAGTGCTAGAGGTACTGCACGGGACAGACCTAACTATGGCTACACCTTC. Translation: CSARGTARDRPNYGYTF.

This clonotype was detected a few times. V and J are TRBV20-1 and TRBJ2-7; TRBD2 matches 11 bases. J gave up 2 bases and V 6 bases, and 3 bases lay outside the gene matches. Germline CDR1 DFQATT, CDR2 SNEGSKA (reference sequence). The CDR3 is 13 amino acids. CDR3 bases: TGCAGTGCCGCGACTAGCGGGACCTACGAGCAGTACTTC. The encoded protein is CSAATSGTYEQYF.

The CDR3 nucleotides read TGTGCCAGCAGTTTATCGGACAGCCAAGCCCCCTACGAGCAGTACTTC. The encoded protein is CASSLSDSQAPYEQYF. The chain is built from TRBV28 and TRBJ2-7; maybe TRBD1 (6 bases). V lost 1 base and J lost 2, with 15 bases in between. There are 16 residues in the CDR3. The germline gives CDR1 MDHEN, CDR2 SYDVKM.

This clonotype was seen repeatedly, ten times or more. DNA for the CDR3: TGTGCCAGCAGCCCGCGGGACAGAACCAATTCACCCCTCCACTTT. It codes for CASSPRDRTNSPLHF. J is TRBJ1-6 and V is TRBV7-8; 7 bases are a match to TRBD1. This CDR3 region has 15 residues. The trim removed 5 bases at V and 7 bases at J, leaving 8 bases unmatched. CDR1 SGHVS and CDR2 FQNEAQ come from the germline V gene.

This clonotype was counted once. This chain joins TRBV7-2 and TRBJ2-5; 7 bases fit TRBD2. The J call may be faulty, since TRBJ2-1 better matches the DNA end. The CDR3 has 14 residues. The germline V gene has CDR1 SGHTA and CDR2 FQGNSA. CDR3: CASSLQLAIGEQFF. In DNA, the CDR3 is TGTGCCAGCAGCCTCCAACTAGCGATTGGGGAGCAGTTCTTC.

The sample holds many counts of this clonotype. The V call is TRBV28, the J call TRBJ1-1; D not resolved. The CDR3 length is 12 residues. From germline, CDR1 is MDHEN and CDR2 SYDVKM. V lost 5 bases and J 3 bases, leaving 7 bases between the germline ends. The CDR3 coding sequence is TGTGCCAGCAGTACCATTTACACTGAAGCTTTCTTT. Translation gives CASSTIYTEAFF.

This clonotype came up many times. V usage is TRBV2 and J usage is TRBJ1-5; TRBD1 agrees at 8 bases. J gave up 1 base and V 7 bases, and 6 bases lay outside the gene matches. This CDR3 region has 15 residues. Germline values: CDR1 SNHLY, CDR2 FYNNEI. The CDR3 DNA reads as TGTGCCAGCAACAGACAGGGGTCGAGCAATCAGCCCCAGCATTTT. Translated: CASNRQGSSNQPQHF.

This clonotype was seen more than once but under ten times. The gene calls are TRBV6-1 and TRBJ2-2; possibly TRBD1 or TRBD2 for D (6 bases each). Germline V gives CDR1 MNHNS, CDR2 SASEGT. The CDR3 extends over 14 amino acids. With 8 bases removed from V and 9 bases from J, the gap between germline ends came to 19 bases. This CDR3 reads CASFEEGGVRELFF. The CDR3 DNA reads as TGTGCCAGCTTCGAAGAGGGGGGTGTCCGGGAGCTGTTTTTT.

The gene calls are TRBV9 and TRBJ2-7; no definite D call. Germline V gene lookup returns CDR1 SGDLS and CDR2 YYNGEE. Trimming stripped 0 bases from V and 5 bases from J, with 12 bases between. This CDR3 comprises 14 residues. The DNA for the CDR3 is TGTGCCAGCAGCGTAGGTAGTCTTTGGGACGAGCAGTACTTC. As protein: CASSVGSLWDEQYF.